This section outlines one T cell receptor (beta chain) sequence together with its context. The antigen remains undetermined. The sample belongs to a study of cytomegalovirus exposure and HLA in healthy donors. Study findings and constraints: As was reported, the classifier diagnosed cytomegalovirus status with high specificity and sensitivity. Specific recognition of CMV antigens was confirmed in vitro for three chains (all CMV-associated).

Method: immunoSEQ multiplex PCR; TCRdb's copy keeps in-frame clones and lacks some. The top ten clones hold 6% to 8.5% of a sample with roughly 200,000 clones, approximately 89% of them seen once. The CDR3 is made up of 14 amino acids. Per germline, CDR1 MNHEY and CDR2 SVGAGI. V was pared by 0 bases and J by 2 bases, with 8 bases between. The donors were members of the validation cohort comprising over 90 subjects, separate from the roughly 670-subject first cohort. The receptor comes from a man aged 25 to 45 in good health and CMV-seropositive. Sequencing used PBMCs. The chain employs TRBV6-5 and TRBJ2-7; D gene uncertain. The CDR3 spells CASSYSPSTYEQYF. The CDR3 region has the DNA TGTGCCAGCAGTTACTCTCCTTCCACCTACGAGCAGTACTTC.